The rows below give T cell receptor beta chains drawn from one sample of a study of chemoradiotherapy in HPV16-positive cancers. This table comes from immunoSEQ multiplex PCR, and its TCRdb copy is limited to in-frame clones, with some not included. The sample gives 45,000 to 60,000 clones, 90% of which show up once; roughly 3.5% is in the top ten. This specimen was blood, taken from a patient who underwent chemoradiotherapy. Receptors originate from a human donor with HPV-associated anogenital cancer. Each CDR3 is given with its conserved first and last residue. Each record gives: V gene, clone size, J gene, D gene, CDR3 DNA, CDR3 protein. D genes are given only for firm matches. Rows may omit the clone size; those that give it use once, few, many or a size class.

>TRBV5-6|-|TRBJ2-3|-
TGTGCCAGCAGCTTGTGGCCGGCCACTAGCACAGATACGCAGTATTTT
CASSLWPATSTDTQYF
>TRBV6-1|-|TRBJ1-4|TRBD1
TGTGCCAGCAGTATTCGACAGGGCTCTAATGAAAAACTGTTTTTT
CASSIRQGSNEKLFF
>TRBV6-6|-|TRBJ1-2|-
TGTGCCAGCAGTTACGATGGGGACTATGGCTACACCTTC
CASSYDGDYGYTF
>TRBV5-1|-|TRBJ2-5|-
TGCGCCAGCAGCGTGGCAGGCGCTCAAGAGACCCAGTACTTC
CASSVAGAQETQYF
>TRBV5-8|-|TRBJ2-7|TRBD1
TGTGCCAGCAGCTTGGGGACAGGGGCCAACTACGAGCAGTACTTC
CASSLGTGANYEQYF
>TRBV6-1|-|TRBJ1-5|TRBD1
TGTGCCAGCAGTGAAAATTGGCAGGGGGATCAGCCCCAGCATTTT
CASSENWQGDQPQHF
>TRBV4-1|-|TRBJ1-5|-
TGCGCCAGCAGCCAAGATCCCCGAAACTATCAGCCCCAGCATTTT
CASSQDPRNYQPQHF
>TRBV5-4|once|TRBJ1-1|-
TGTGCCAGCAGCCCGGCCGGGGCGAACACTGAAGCTTTCTTT
CASSPAGANTEAFF
>TRBV7-2|-|TRBJ2-7|-
TGTGCCAGCAGCTTAGGCACCTACGAGCAGTACTTC
CASSLGTYEQYF
>TRBV9|-|TRBJ2-5|-
TGTGCCAGCAGCGTATCCGGGACACGACAAGAGACCCAGTACTTC
CASSVSGTRQETQYF
>TRBV19|-|TRBJ1-2|-
TGTGCCAGTAGTATGAGGCGAAACTATGGCTACACCTTC
CASSMRRNYGYTF
>TRBV9|-|TRBJ1-2|-
TGTGCCAGCAGCCGGGACACCGTCTATGGCTACACCTTC
CASSRDTVYGYTF
>TRBV12-5|-|TRBJ2-7|-
TGTGCTAGTGGGCCTGGACTCTCCTACGAGCAGTACTTC
CASGPGLSYEQYF
>TRBV5-5|-|TRBJ1-6|TRBD1
TGTGCCAGCAGCTTGGATCAGGGGGCGCGTAATTCACCCCTCCACTTT
CASSLDQGARNSPLHF
>TRBV5-4|-|TRBJ2-7|-
TGTGCCAGCAGCTTGGAGGGGCACTACGAGCAGTACTTC
CASSLEGHYEQYF
>TRBV27|-|TRBJ1-5|-
TGTGCCAGCAGTTGGGGGGTAGGACAGCCCCAGCATTTT
CASSWGVGQPQHF
>TRBV6-5|-|TRBJ1-2|TRBD1
TGTGCCAGCAGTCTGACAGGGACCAACTATGGCTACACCTTC
CASSLTGTNYGYTF
>TRBV12-5|-|TRBJ1-2|-
TGTGCTAGTGGTTTGGTGAATCCCTACGGATTAGACGGCAACTATGGCTACACCTTC
CASGLVNPYGLDGNYGYTF
>TRBV5-1|-|TRBJ2-3|TRBD1
TGCGCCAGCAGCCACGGACAGGGGGCTAGAACAGATACGCAGTATTTT
CASSHGQGARTDTQYF
>TRBV18|once|TRBJ2-7|-
TGTGCCAGCTCACCACAGGGGACCTACGAGCAGTACTTC
CASSPQGTYEQYF
>TRBV5-1|-|TRBJ2-3|TRBD2
TGCGCCAGCAGGGACCGACTAGCGGGGGATCGGTTAGATACGCAGTATTTT
CASRDRLAGDRLDTQYF
>TRBV9|-|TRBJ2-3|TRBD2
TGTGCCAGCAGCGTAGGTCCTAGCGGGAGCCTTACAGATACGCAGTATTTT
CASSVGPSGSLTDTQYF
>TRBV18|-|TRBJ1-3|-
TGTGCCAGCTCACCACAGAAGGGGAGGTCTGGAAACACCATATATTTT
CASSPQKGRSGNTIYF
>TRBV6-5|-|TRBJ2-7|-
TGTGCCAGCAATCCGGGGAGCTCCTACGAGCAGTACTTC
CASNPGSSYEQYF
>TRBV6-1|-|TRBJ2-3|-
TGTGCCAGTGGTAGGGATCCCACAGATACGCAGTATTTT
CASGRDPTDTQYF
>TRBV1|-|TRBJ2-1|-
TGCACCAGCAGCCTTCGGGGGCCGCCCATTGATGAGCAGTTCTTC
CTSSLRGPPIDEQFF
>TRBV5-1|once|TRBJ1-2|TRBD1
TGCGCCAGCAGAACCACTCCGGGACAGGGGTACGAGAGCACCTTC
CASRTTPGQGYESTF
>TRBV5-5|-|TRBJ1-1|TRBD1
TGTGCCAGCAGCCTCAGGGGGGACACTGAAGCTTTCTTT
CASSLRGDTEAFF
>TRBV7-3|-|TRBJ2-6|-
TGTGCCAGCAGCCCCCCAAGAGGCCGCCTATCTGGGGCCAACGTCCTGACTTTC
CASSPPRGRLSGANVLTF
>TRBV7-2|-|TRBJ1-2|TRBD1
TGTGCCAGCAGCTTAGCCACAGGGGACTATGGCTACACCTTC
CASSLATGDYGYTF
>TRBV27|-|TRBJ2-1|TRBD1
TGTGCCAGCAGTTTATTAACCGGGACAGGGTCCTACAATGAGCAGTTCTTC
CASSLLTGTGSYNEQFF
>TRBV6-1|-|TRBJ1-2|-
TGTGCCAGCAGGAAAACAGACTATGGCTACACCTTC
CASRKTDYGYTF
>TRBV9|-|TRBJ2-3|TRBD2
TGTGCCAGCAGCGTACTGACTAGCGGGAAACACACAGATACGCAGTATTTT
CASSVLTSGKHTDTQYF
>TRBV5-6|-|TRBJ2-1|-
TGTGCCAGCATCCTAGGAGGCCCGAGCTCCTACAATGAGCAGTTCTTC
CASILGGPSSYNEQFF
>TRBV6-5|-|TRBJ2-7|TRBD2
TGTGCCAGCAGTCCAACTAGCGGATCCTACGAGCAGTACTTC
CASSPTSGSYEQYF
>TRBV27|-|TRBJ1-1|-
TGTGCCAGCAGTCCCCGGGGGGGACTGGCTTTCTTT
CASSPRGGLAFF
>TRBV6-6|-|TRBJ2-5|-
TGTGCCAGCAGTCCGACGGACAGCCAGGGGACCCAGTACTTC
CASSPTDSQGTQYF